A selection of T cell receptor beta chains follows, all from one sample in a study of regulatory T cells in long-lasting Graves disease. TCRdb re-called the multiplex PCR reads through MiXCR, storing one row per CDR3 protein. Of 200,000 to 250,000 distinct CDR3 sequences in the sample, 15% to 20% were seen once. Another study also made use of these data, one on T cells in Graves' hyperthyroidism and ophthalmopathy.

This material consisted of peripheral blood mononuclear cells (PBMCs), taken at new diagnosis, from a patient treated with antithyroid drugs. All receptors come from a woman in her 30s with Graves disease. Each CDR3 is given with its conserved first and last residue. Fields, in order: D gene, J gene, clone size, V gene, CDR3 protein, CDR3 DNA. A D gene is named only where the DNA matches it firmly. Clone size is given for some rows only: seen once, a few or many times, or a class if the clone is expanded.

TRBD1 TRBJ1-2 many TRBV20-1 CSASGGQGRGYTF TGCAGTGCTAGCGGAGGACAGGGAAGGGGCTACACCTTC
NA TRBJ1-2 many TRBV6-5 CASSYQGNLSGYTF TGTGCCAGCAGTTACCAAGGGAACTTGTCTGGCTACACCTTC
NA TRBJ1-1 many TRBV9 CASSLQGRESTEAFF TGTGCCAGCAGCCTCCAAGGAAGGGAGAGCACTGAAGCTTTCTTT
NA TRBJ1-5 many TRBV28 CASSLSAVNSDWDWPQHF TGTGCCAGCAGTTTAAGTGCGGTGAATAGTGATTGGGATTGGCCCCAGCATTTT
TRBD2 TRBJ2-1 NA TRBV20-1 CSARPGLADSSYNEQFF TGCAGTGCTAGGCCGGGACTAGCGGATAGCTCCTACAATGAGCAGTTCTTC
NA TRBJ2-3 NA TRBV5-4 CASSTLGGRGTDTQYF TGTGCCAGCAGCACTCTGGGGGGGCGAGGCACAGATACGCAGTATTTT
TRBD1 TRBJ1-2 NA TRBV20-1 CSADGQGMEAYTF TGCAGTGCTGACGGACAGGGGATGGAAGCCTACACCTTC
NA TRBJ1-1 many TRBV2 CASSDPGGYNTEAFF TGTGCCAGCAGTGATCCCGGGGGATACAACACTGAAGCTTTCTTT
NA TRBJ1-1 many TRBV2 CASSAEGGTEAFF TGTGCCAGCAGTGCTGAGGGGGGCACTGAAGCTTTCTTT
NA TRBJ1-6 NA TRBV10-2 CTSSALVGGKSPLHF TGCACCAGCAGCGCCCTGGTGGGGGGCAAATCACCCCTCCACTTT
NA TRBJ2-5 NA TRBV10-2 CACLGAQETQYF TGCGCCTGCCTGGGGGCGCAAGAGACCCAGTACTTC
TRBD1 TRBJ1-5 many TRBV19 CASRTRDRAARGSNQPQHF TGTGCCAGTAGGACACGGGACAGGGCGGCTAGGGGTAGCAATCAGCCCCAGCATTTT
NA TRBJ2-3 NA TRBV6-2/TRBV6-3 CASSSGLSEVDTQYF TGTGCCAGCAGTTCGGGACTTTCTGAAGTCGATACGCAGTATTTT
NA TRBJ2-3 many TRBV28 CASSAKQGRADTQYF TGTGCCAGCAGCGCTAAACAGGGGAGGGCAGATACGCAGTATTTT
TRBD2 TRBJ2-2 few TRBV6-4 CASSDSTSGTGELFF TGTGCCAGCAGTGACTCGACTAGCGGCACCGGGGAGCTGTTTTTT
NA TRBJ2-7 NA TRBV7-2 CASARLGPYEQYF TGTGCCAGCGCACGGCTAGGCCCCTACGAGCAGTACTTC
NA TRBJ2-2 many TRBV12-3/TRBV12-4 CASRRTGTSNTGELFF TGTGCCAGCAGACGGACCGGGACCTCGAACACCGGGGAGCTGTTTTTT
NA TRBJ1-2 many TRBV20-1 CSARVAGLPHGYTF TGCAGTGCTAGAGTCGCGGGGCTACCCCATGGCTACACCTTC
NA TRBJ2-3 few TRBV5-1 CASSLDGAGITDTQYF TGCGCCAGCAGCTTGGACGGGGCCGGGATCACAGATACGCAGTATTTT
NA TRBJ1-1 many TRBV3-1 CASSQGTPNTEAFF TGTGCCAGCAGCCAAGGCACCCCGAACACTGAAGCTTTCTTT
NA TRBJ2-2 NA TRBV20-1 CSAPTEGLAGELFF TGCAGTGCTCCGACAGAGGGACTTGCCGGGGAGCTGTTTTTT
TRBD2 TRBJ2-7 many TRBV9 CASSVVRGGTSDEQYF TGTGCCAGCAGCGTAGTAAGGGGTGGGACTAGCGACGAGCAGTACTTC
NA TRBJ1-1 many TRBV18 CASSPGVGNMNTEAFF TGTGCCAGCTCACCAGGGGTTGGGAATATGAACACTGAAGCTTTCTTT
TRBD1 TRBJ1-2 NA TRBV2 CASRLQGAGYGYTF TGTGCCAGCAGACTACAGGGGGCGGGCTATGGCTACACCTTC
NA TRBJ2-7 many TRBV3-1 CASSQGSWGEQYF TGTGCCAGCAGCCAAGGATCGTGGGGCGAGCAGTACTTC
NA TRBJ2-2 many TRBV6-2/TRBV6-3 CASSYSLAQGARITGELFF TGTGCCAGCAGTTACTCATTGGCTCAGGGAGCGCGGATCACCGGGGAGCTGTTTTTT
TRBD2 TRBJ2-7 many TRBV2 CASKLAGGSSYEQYF TGTGCCAGCAAACTAGCGGGAGGCAGCTCCTACGAGCAGTACTTC
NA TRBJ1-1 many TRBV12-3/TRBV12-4 CASSLSEDVRQAFF TGTGCCAGCAGTTTATCAGAAGATGTTAGGCAAGCTTTCTTT
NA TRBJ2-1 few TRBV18 CASSPWRRDYNEQFF TGTGCCAGCTCACCTTGGAGGCGGGACTACAATGAGCAGTTCTTC
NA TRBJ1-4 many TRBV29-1 CSVVATNEKLFF TGCAGCGTGGTAGCAACTAATGAAAAACTGTTTTTT
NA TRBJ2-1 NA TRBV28 CASSLLGLRDTIKYNEQFF TGTGCCAGCAGTTTACTGGGTTTGCGGGACACTATTAAATACAATGAGCAGTTCTTC
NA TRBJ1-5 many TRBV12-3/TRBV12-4 CASSDIGRGYSNQPQHF TGTGCCAGCAGTGACATTGGTAGGGGCTATAGCAATCAGCCCCAGCATTTT
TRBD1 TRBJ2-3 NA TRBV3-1 CASSSRQGADTQYF TGTGCCAGCTCATCCAGACAGGGGGCAGATACGCAGTATTTT
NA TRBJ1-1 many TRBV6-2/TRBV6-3 CASSEQGSNTEAFF TGTGCCAGCAGCGAACAGGGTTCAAACACTGAAGCTTTCTTT
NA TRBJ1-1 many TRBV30 CAWRRNRNTEAFF TGTGCCTGGAGGAGGAACAGGAACACTGAAGCTTTCTTT
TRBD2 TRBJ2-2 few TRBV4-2 CASSQEGTKNTGELFF TGTGCCAGCAGCCAAGAAGGGACTAAAAACACCGGGGAGCTGTTTTTT
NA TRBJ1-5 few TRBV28 CASNSAGGKRDQPQHF TGTGCCAGCAATTCCGCCGGTGGTAAACGCGATCAGCCCCAGCATTTT
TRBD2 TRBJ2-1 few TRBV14 CASSQDLSAGGPLDEQFF TGTGCCAGCAGCCAAGATCTTTCGGCGGGGGGGCCCCTAGATGAGCAGTTCTTC
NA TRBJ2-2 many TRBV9 CASTPRAQPQRELFF TGTGCCAGCACCCCCCGAGCGCAGCCCCAGAGGGAGCTGTTTTTT
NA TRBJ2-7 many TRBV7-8 CASSVRGSSYEQYF TGTGCCAGCAGCGTTAGGGGATCGAGCTACGAGCAGTACTTC
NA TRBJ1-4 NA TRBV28 CASSGQLNEKLFF TGTGCCAGCAGTGGACAGTTAAATGAAAAACTGTTTTTT
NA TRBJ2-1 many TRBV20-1 CSAFHNEQFF TGCAGTGCATTCCACAATGAGCAGTTCTTC
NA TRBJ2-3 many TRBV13 CASSLSGSWGSGHTDTQYF TGTGCCAGCAGCTTATCGGGTAGTTGGGGTAGCGGACACACAGATACGCAGTATTTT
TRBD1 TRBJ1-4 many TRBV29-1 CSAGQGGQLFF TGCAGCGCGGGACAGGGGGGTCAGCTGTTTTTT
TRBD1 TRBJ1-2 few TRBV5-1 CASSPTGLNNYGYTF TGCGCCAGCAGCCCGACAGGGTTGAATAACTATGGCTACACCTTC
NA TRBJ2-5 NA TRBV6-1 CASSGRQAQETQYF TGTGCCAGCAGTGGAAGACAGGCTCAAGAGACCCAGTACTTC
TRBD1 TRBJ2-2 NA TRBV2 CASKFGTGGNGELFF TGTGCCAGCAAGTTCGGGACAGGGGGGAACGGGGAGCTGTTTTTT
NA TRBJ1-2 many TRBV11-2 CASSLAGRDGYTF TGTGCCAGCAGCTTAGCAGGGAGGGATGGCTACACCTTC
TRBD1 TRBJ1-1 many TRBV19 CASSADRGREAFF TGTGCCAGTAGTGCGGACAGGGGCCGTGAAGCTTTCTTT
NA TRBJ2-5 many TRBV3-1 CASSRGQSSQETQYF TGTGCCAGCAGCCGAGGACAGTCCTCCCAAGAGACCCAGTACTTC
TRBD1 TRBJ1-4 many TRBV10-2 CASSETGAKAGLFF TGCGCCAGCAGTGAGACAGGGGCCAAGGCGGGACTGTTTTTT
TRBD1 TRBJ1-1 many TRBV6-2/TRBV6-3 CASSYGDRTFSEAFF TGTGCCAGCAGTTACGGGGACAGGACATTTTCTGAAGCTTTCTTT
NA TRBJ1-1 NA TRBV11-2 CASSFAEMNTEAFF TGTGCCAGCAGCTTCGCGGAGATGAACACTGAAGCTTTCTTT
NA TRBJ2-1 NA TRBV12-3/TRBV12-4 CASRPSHIQGYEQFF TGTGCCAGCAGACCCTCCCACATACAGGGCTATGAGCAGTTCTTC
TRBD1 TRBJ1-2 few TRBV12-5 CTSGSNRDRDYGYTF TGTACTAGTGGTAGCAACCGGGACAGGGATTATGGCTACACCTTC